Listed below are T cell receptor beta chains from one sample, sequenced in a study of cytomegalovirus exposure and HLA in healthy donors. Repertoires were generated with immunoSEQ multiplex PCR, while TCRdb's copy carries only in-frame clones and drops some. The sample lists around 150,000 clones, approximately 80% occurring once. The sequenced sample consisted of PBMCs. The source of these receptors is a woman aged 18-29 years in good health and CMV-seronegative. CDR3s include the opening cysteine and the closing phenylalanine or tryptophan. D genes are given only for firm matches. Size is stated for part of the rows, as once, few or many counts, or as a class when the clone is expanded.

CDR3: CASSLGTGHFNQPQHF; DNA: TGTGCCAGCAGCCTCGGGACAGGACATTTTAATCAGCCCCAGCATTTT; D: TRBD1; J: TRBJ1-5; V: TRBV7-2; size: .
CDR3: CASSPRGNRGNTIYF; DNA: TGTGCCAGCAGCCCCAGGGGGAATCGAGGAAACACCATATATTTT; D: TRBD1; J: TRBJ1-3; V: TRBV6-5; size: .
CDR3: CASRLQGGDNKQYF; DNA: TGTGCCAGTAGGCTTCAGGGGGGAGATAACAAGCAGTACTTC; D: .; J: TRBJ2-7; V: TRBV19; size: .
CDR3: CASSLAPWDRENTEAFF; DNA: TGTGCCAGCAGCTTAGCCCCGTGGGACAGGGAGAATACTGAAGCTTTCTTT; D: TRBD1; J: TRBJ1-1; V: TRBV7-8; size: .
CDR3: CASSQTGSGANVLTF; DNA: TGTGCCAGCAGCCAGACGGGCTCTGGGGCCAACGTCCTGACTTTC; D: .; J: TRBJ2-6; V: TRBV28; size: few
CDR3: CASSFSAGELFF; DNA: TGTGCCAGCAGTTTCTCCGCCGGGGAGCTGTTTTTT; D: .; J: TRBJ2-2; V: TRBV28; size: .
CDR3: CASSRDRGRSYEQYF; DNA: TGTGCCAGCAGCCGGGACAGGGGGCGATCCTACGAGCAGTACTTC; D: TRBD1; J: TRBJ2-7; V: TRBV5-8; size: .
CDR3: CASSEGQGRVYGYTF; DNA: TGTGCCAGCAGCGAAGGACAGGGAAGGGTCTATGGCTACACCTTC; D: TRBD1; J: TRBJ1-2; V: TRBV6-1; size: .
CDR3: CASSRLPGQEGTQYF; DNA: TGTGCCAGCAGCCGTCTTCCGGGACAGGAGGGGACCCAGTACTTC; D: TRBD1; J: TRBJ2-5; V: TRBV5-6; size: .
CDR3: CASSAPGTRVHEQYF; DNA: TGTGCCAGCAGTGCTCCCGGGACAAGGGTCCACGAGCAGTACTTC; D: .; J: TRBJ2-7; V: TRBV6-5; size: .
CDR3: CASSPTGTGLGTEAFF; DNA: TGTGCCAGCTCACCAACCGGAACAGGGTTGGGCACTGAAGCTTTCTTT; D: .; J: TRBJ1-1; V: TRBV18; size: .
CDR3: CSSSLAGTSKETQYF; DNA: TGTTCCAGCAGCTTAGCCGGGACTAGTAAAGAGACCCAGTACTTC; D: TRBD2; J: TRBJ2-5; V: TRBV7-9; size: .
CDR3: CASSLAQGAHTEAFF; DNA: TGTGCCAGCAGCTTAGCTCAGGGGGCGCACACTGAAGCTTTCTTT; D: TRBD1; J: TRBJ1-1; V: TRBV11-2; size: .
CDR3: CASSSIRQGQNEKLFF; DNA: TGTGCCAGCAGCTCAATTAGACAGGGCCAGAATGAAAAACTGTTTTTT; D: TRBD1; J: TRBJ1-4; V: TRBV11-2; size: .
CDR3: CASSSPAGVTDTQYF; DNA: TGCGCCAGCAGCTCCCCAGCGGGGGTCACAGATACGCAGTATTTT; D: TRBD2; J: TRBJ2-3; V: TRBV5-1; size: .
CDR3: CASSEAFGQGYNEQFF; DNA: TGTGCCAGCAGTGAAGCCTTTGGGCAGGGCTACAATGAGCAGTTCTTC; D: .; J: TRBJ2-1; V: TRBV6-1; size: .
CDR3: CASSLAAGPNTEAFF; DNA: TGTGCCAGCAGCTTAGCGGCGGGACCCAACACTGAAGCTTTCTTT; D: .; J: TRBJ1-1; V: TRBV7-9; size: .
CDR3: CASDRASGGKRANGLTF; DNA: TGTGCCAGCGACAGGGCTAGCGGGGGAAAGAGGGCCAACGGCCTGACTTTC; D: TRBD2; J: TRBJ2-6; V: TRBV7-9; size: .
CDR3: CASSSGTAHYGYTF; DNA: TGTGCCAGCAGCTCCGGGACAGCCCACTATGGCTACACCTTC; D: TRBD1; J: TRBJ1-2; V: TRBV7-2; size: many
CDR3: CASSYLDRAGYGYTF; DNA: TGTGCCAGCAGTTACCTGGACAGGGCTGGATATGGCTACACCTTC; D: TRBD1; J: TRBJ1-2; V: TRBV6-5; size: .
CDR3: CASSVGQGAYGYTF; DNA: TGTGCCAGCAGTGTTGGACAGGGGGCTTATGGCTACACCTTC; D: TRBD1; J: TRBJ1-2; V: TRBV28; size: .
CDR3: CASSPGRQGWNEQYF; DNA: TGTGCTAGCAGCCCGGGACGACAGGGATGGAACGAGCAGTACTTC; D: TRBD1; J: TRBJ2-7; V: TRBV7-7; size: .
CDR3: CAWSAGGGNTIYF; DNA: TGTGCCTGGAGCGCCGGGGGTGGAAACACCATATATTTT; D: .; J: TRBJ1-3; V: TRBV30; size: .
CDR3: CASSPGGPYEQYF; DNA: TGTGCCAGCTCACCAGGCGGCCCCTACGAGCAGTACTTC; D: .; J: TRBJ2-7; V: TRBV18; size: .
CDR3: CASSLGGSLREKLFF; DNA: TGCGCCAGCAGCTTGGGGGGCAGCCTTCGGGAAAAACTGTTTTTT; D: .; J: TRBJ1-4; V: TRBV5-1; size: .
CDR3: CASRGDRGTSYEQYF; DNA: TGTGCCAGCAGAGGGGACAGGGGAACATCCTACGAGCAGTACTTC; D: TRBD1; J: TRBJ2-7; V: TRBV6-6; size: few